This is a list of T cell receptor beta chains from one sample in a study of T cells in localized non-small cell lung cancer. Generated by immunoSEQ multiplex PCR, the TCRdb table keeps only in-frame clones and is missing some. The profile shows 2,500 or so clones, around 37% of them singletons. Sequences were derived from normal lung tissue next to the tumor, sampled before any cancer treatment. These receptors were collected from a woman aged 35-70 years with stage II squamous cell lung carcinoma. The CDR3 runs from the conserved cysteine through the conserved F or W. A D gene is named only where the DNA matches it firmly. Part of the rows lack a size; the others show once, few, many or a class for expanded clones.

>NA|TRBV6-9|NA|TRBJ2-1
TGTGCCAGCGGGCGGACCGTAGAGCAGTTCTTC
CASGRTVEQFF
>NA|TRBV28|NA|TRBJ2-3
TGTGCCAGCAGCTCGTTAGTGGTTGGGATCACAGATACGCAGTATTTT
CASSSLVVGITDTQYF
>few|TRBV11-3|NA|TRBJ2-1
TGTGCCAGCAGCTTAGTGGGAGCCGCCTACAATGAGCAGTTCTTC
CASSLVGAAYNEQFF
>NA|TRBV11-3|TRBD2|TRBJ2-1
TGTGCCAGCAGCTTGGCAGGACTAGGCGTTAGTGGTGAGCAGTTCTTC
CASSLAGLGVSGEQFF
>medium-sized|TRBV2|TRBD2|TRBJ2-2
TGTGCCAGCAGGTCTAGCGGGTCGTTGAACACCGGGGAGCTGTTTTTT
CASRSSGSLNTGELFF
>NA|TRBV7-8|TRBD1|TRBJ1-2
TGTGCCAGCAGCTTCGAACAGGGGGGAGGCTACACCTTC
CASSFEQGGGYTF
>NA|TRBV6-7|TRBD1|TRBJ1-5
TGTGCCAGCAGACGACAGGGGGCAGGACAGCCCCAGCATTTT
CASRRQGAGQPQHF
>NA|TRBV6-8|NA|TRBJ2-6
TGTGCCAGCAGCTCTACCTCTTCTGGGGCCAACGTCCTGACTTTC
CASSSTSSGANVLTF
>NA|TRBV6-8|TRBD1|TRBJ1-2
TGTGCCAGCAGGGACAGGATTAACTATGGCTACACCTTC
CASRDRINYGYTF
>NA|TRBV6-8|NA|TRBJ1-1
TGTGCCAGCAGGATGATAGGAGTGAACACTGAAGCTTTCTTT
CASRMIGVNTEAFF
>NA|TRBV4-1|TRBD2|TRBJ2-7
TGCGCCAGCAGCCAAGCAACTAGCGTCTACTCCTACGAGCAGTACTTC
CASSQATSVYSYEQYF
>few|TRBV6-8|TRBD2|TRBJ2-3
TGTGCCAGCAGACTAGCGGGAGGAGATACGCAGTATTTT
CASRLAGGDTQYF
>NA|TRBV11-3|TRBD2|TRBJ2-5
TGTGCCAGCAGCTTAAGGGCGAGCGGGAGAGAGACCCAGTACTTC
CASSLRASGRETQYF
>NA|TRBV6-8|NA|TRBJ1-1
TGTGCCAGCAGTAGGAAGAGGGAGTCTGAAGCTTTCTTT
CASSRKRESEAFF
>NA|TRBV28|NA|TRBJ1-1
TGTGCCAGCAGTGGAGCGACGAACACTGAAGCTTTCTTT
CASSGATNTEAFF
>few|TRBV6-8|NA|TRBJ1-2
TGTGCCAGCAGTTACTCAGGGAAGGAAGGCTACACCTTC
CASSYSGKEGYTF
>NA|TRBV9|NA|TRBJ2-3
TGTGCCAGCAGCTTCGACAGTAGCACAGATACGCAGTATTTT
CASSFDSSTDTQYF
>NA|TRBV25-1|TRBD1|TRBJ1-1
TGTGCCAGCAGTGGATCCGGGACAGCGATGAACACTGAAGCTTTCTTT
CASSGSGTAMNTEAFF
>NA|TRBV7-7|NA|TRBJ2-6
TGTGCCAGCAGCTCTTGCAAGCCACAAAGTCGGGCCAACGTCCTGACTTTC
CASSSCKPQSRANVLTF